One sample yielded the 9 T cell receptor beta chains listed below, sequenced in a study of blood T cell repertoires in COVID-19. The assay was immunoSEQ multiplex PCR, and TCRdb's table has in-frame clones only and misses some. The data contain over 250,000 clones, 65% to 90% of them singletons. Material for sequencing was peripheral blood. These receptors were collected from a woman between 70 and 85 years old with COVID-19, enrolled during active disease.

The rearrangement uses TRBV27 and TRBJ2-1; perhaps TRBD1 as D (5 bases). This CDR3 is 12 amino acids long. Looked up from germline, CDR1 is MNHEY and CDR2 is SMNVEV (reference sequence). Trimming pared 7 bases from V and 5 bases from J, leaving 9 bases between. CDR3 nucleotide sequence: TGTGCCAGCACAGACAGAAACAATGAGCAGTTCTTC. Translated, it gives CASTDRNNEQFF.

This chain links TRBV6-4 with TRBJ2-3; 8 bases fit TRBD2. This CDR3 comprises 13 residues. The germline V gene has CDR1 MRHNA and CDR2 SNTAGT. The V segment lost 3 bases and the J segment 5 bases; nucleotides outside the gene matches: 1. This chain's CDR3 is CASSETSEDTQYF. Written as DNA, the CDR3 is TGTGCCAGCAGTGAGACTAGCGAAGATACGCAGTATTTT.

The chain uses TRBV6-2 or TRBV6-3 and TRBJ2-7, with 7 nucleotides matching TRBD2. The length of the CDR3 is 14 residues. The V gene end was trimmed by 2 bases and the J gene end by 4 bases; junction bases not matched to a gene: 5. The germline V gene has CDR1 MNHEY and CDR2 SVGEGT. This CDR3 reads CASSYRAGLYEQYF. CDR3 in DNA: TGTGCCAGCAGTTACAGAGCGGGATTATACGAGCAGTACTTC.

The genes are TRBV27 and TRBJ2-1, with D perhaps TRBD1 (6 bases). V lost 6 bases and J 3 bases, leaving 15 bases between the germline ends. Germline CDR1 and CDR2: MNHEY and SMNVEV (reference sequence). This CDR3 contains 15 residues. DNA for the CDR3: TGTGCCAGCAGGGACAGCTACGCCATCTACAATGAGCAGTTCTTC. It yields the protein CASRDSYAIYNEQFF.

In regard to this clone: This same CDR3 is encoded by further DNA sequences in the sample. The rearrangement uses TRBV6-5 and TRBJ1-2, with D maybe TRBD1 (6 bases). The CDR3 has 13 residues. The germline CDR1 and CDR2 sequences are MNHEY and SVGAGI. V was trimmed by 4 bases and J by 1 base, leaving 7 bases between them. CDR3 sequence reads: CASSLQGNYGYTF. CDR3 nucleotide sequence: TGTGCCAGCAGTTTACAGGGTAACTATGGCTACACCTTC.

This clone was counted a single time. The chain joins TRBV10-3 to TRBJ1-1; 9 bases fit TRBD1. The CDR3 sequence is 14 residues long. Trimming at V came to 7 bases and at J to 2 bases, leaving 5 bases not matched to a gene. Germline values: CDR1 ENHRY, CDR2 SYGVKD. CDR3 DNA sequence: TGTGCCATCACACAGGGGGCAGGAAACACTGAAGCTTTCTTT. As protein: CAITQGAGNTEAFF.

This chain links TRBV5-1 with TRBJ2-7, with D perhaps TRBD1 (6 bases). Trimming left V 0 bases short and J 5 bases short, with 12 bases between. CDR3 size: 14 residues. From germline, CDR1 is SGHRS and CDR2 YFSETQ. As DNA, the CDR3 is TGCGCCAGCAGCTTGGAGGGGGACATCAACGAGCAGTACTTC. It yields the protein CASSLEGDINEQYF.

The V gene is TRBV5-8, the J gene TRBJ2-7; TRBD2 agrees at 7 bases. Germline loops: CDR1 SGHTS, CDR2 YDEGEE. The ends lost 4 bases at V and 0 bases at J; junction bases unmatched: 10. The CDR3 is 16 amino acids. CDR3 DNA: TGTGCCAGCAGCGGGACTGGGGGGGTACGCTCCTACGAGCAGTACTTC. Translated: CASSGTGGVRSYEQYF.

The chain combines TRBV7-8 with TRBJ2-2; 8 positions match TRBD1. V lost 5 bases, J lost 6 bases, and 8 bases stayed unmatched. The CDR3 has 15 amino acids. Germline-derived CDR1 and CDR2 are SGHVS and FQNEAQ. CDR3 in amino acids: CASSPDRGGAGELFF. The CDR3 coding sequence is TGTGCCAGCAGCCCTGACAGGGGTGGAGCCGGGGAGCTGTTTTTT.